These 4 T cell receptor beta chains originate from one sample sequenced in a study of blood T cell repertoires in COVID-19. TCRdb's copy holds only in-frame clones and misses some; the assay was immunoSEQ multiplex PCR. The sample yields around 280,000 clones, 90% seen once. The sample was PBMCs or T cells enriched from blood (not recorded which). These receptors were collected from a woman aged 18-29 years with acute COVID-19.

The chain joins TRBV5-1 to TRBJ2-7; the match to TRBD2 covers 10 bases. The CDR3 spans 18 residues. The germline CDR1 and CDR2 sequences are SGHRS and YFSETQ. J lost 0 bases, V lost 2 bases, and 11 bases had no gene match. The CDR3 reads CASSLSSGAGGGSYEQYF. In DNA form, the CDR3 reads TGCGCCAGCAGCTTAAGTAGTGGAGCGGGAGGGGGCTCCTACGAGCAGTACTTC.

The chain employs TRBV10-1 and TRBJ2-1; D may be TRBD1 (6 bases). Germline CDR1 WNHNN, CDR2 SYGVQD (reference sequence). V lost 5 bases, J lost 6 bases, and 14 bases lay in between. The CDR3 runs 14 residues. CDR3 nucleotides: TGCGCCAGCAGTTCTGACAGGACCCGCAATGAGCAGTTCTTC. Encoded protein: CASSSDRTRNEQFF.

The V and J genes are TRBV28 and TRBJ2-1; TRBD2 agrees at 13 bases. The trim removed 10 bases at V and 5 bases at J, leaving 5 bases unmatched. The CDR3 totals 14 residues. In germline, CDR1 is MDHEN, CDR2 SYDVKM. The chain's CDR3 is CATTLAGGNNEQFF. CDR3 DNA sequence: TGTGCCACCACACTAGCGGGAGGGAACAATGAGCAGTTCTTC.

The chain links TRBV6-5 to TRBJ1-2, with 7 nucleotides matching TRBD1. Trimming removed 7 bases from V and 10 bases from J; junction bases left unmatched: 6. The CDR3 spans 11 residues. CDR1 and CDR2 from the germline V gene are MNHEY and SVGAGI. This CDR3 is CASIRDRTYTF. In DNA form, the CDR3 reads TGTGCCAGCATCCGGGACAGAACCTACACCTTC.